This TCR beta chain was identified during a study of OX40 agonist ivuxolimab in advanced cancers. Regarding the research as a whole: Ivuxolimab, which targeted the costimulatory receptor OX40 (CD134), was an agonistic, fully human IgG2 monoclonal antibody. Intravenous ivuxolimab was administered to patients every 2 weeks at six dose levels: 0.01, 0.1, 0.3, 1.5, 3 and 10 mg/kg. Among the roughly 50 dose-escalation patients, around 20 had hepatocellular carcinoma, roughly 15 melanoma, 9 renal cell carcinoma and 9 head and neck cancer. A male proportion of 82.7% and a mean age of approximately 58 years, ranging from 23 to 79, were recorded for the dose-escalation cohort. Prior anti-PD-1, anti-PD-L1 or anti-CTLA-4 therapy was permitted, and 40% to 50% of dose-escalation patients had received checkpoint inhibitors. Three dose-escalation patients achieved partial responses, one with hepatocellular carcinoma and two with cutaneous melanoma. Peripheral TCRbeta sequencing aimed to test whether ivuxolimab altered TCR sequence diversity and caused clonal T-cell expansion. The paper covers the monotherapy dose-escalation part of the phase I ivuxolimab trial, which included N of about 56 patients. Overall study results and their limits: Clonal expansion of both CD4+ and CD8+ blood T cells was observed from baseline to week 6 at doses 0.1 to 3.0 mg/kg. Antigen specificity was not determined for the clonally expanded peripheral T cells. In the 0.1-3.0 mg/kg groups, partial responders were among the patients with the lowest normalized peripheral clonal expansion, particularly in CD8+ T cells. Low levels of normalized T-cell clonal expansion were also shown by some nonresponding patients. After ivuxolimab, more expanded clones were found on average in CD8+ T cells than in CD4+ T cells.

This clone has just one count. It lacks a known antigen. No base qualities exist here, and no much larger clone lies one base off it. For sequencing of the TCRbeta CDR3 region, genomic DNA was extracted from the sorted cells. TCRbeta CDR3 regions were sequenced using the immunoSEQ Assay. TCRdb took this table from immuneACCESS and kept in-frame rearrangements with V and J called. Such tables lack part of the clones; where checked against another copy, unresolved V genes explain under half of the gap, and the rest is unexplained. This sample comprises some 140,000 clones, roughly 91% of them detected only once. The ten largest account for approximately 0.93% of the sample. Patients with a history of autoimmune disease or receiving systemic immunosuppression were excluded from the trial. Peripheral blood for TCR sequencing was drawn from every dose cohort at baseline, at cycle 4 day 1 and at cycle 7 day 1. The samples were drawn from a first-in-human, open-label, multicenter phase I dose-escalation trial of ivuxolimab. Adults with locally advanced or metastatic melanoma, renal cell carcinoma, hepatocellular carcinoma or head and neck squamous cell carcinoma were enrolled in the trial. Before TCR sequencing, CD4+ T cells and CD8+ T cells from peripheral blood were sorted into separate populations.

V sheds 4 bases and J sheds 0 bases, leaving 13 bases between their ends. Inclusive of the bounding cysteine and phenylalanine, the CDR3 is 16 residues long. Just CDR3 DNA is preserved here, 48 bases in frame from base 1. CDR1 MNHEY and CDR2 SVGAGI are derived from the germline V gene. Sequenced here: CD4+ or CD8+ T cells sorted from blood, sampled in a trial of the OX40 agonist ivuxolimab. The rearranged chain carries TRBV6-5 and TRBJ1-3; a confident D gene designation cannot be given. This receptor was identified in an adult with an advanced solid tumor such as melanoma, head and neck, liver or kidney cancer. The nucleotides are TGTGCCAGCAGTTCGTCTCGCTGGGTCTCTGGAAACACCATATATTTT. Translated, it gives CASSSSRWVSGNTIYF.